Listed below are T cell receptor beta chains from one sample, sequenced in a study of T cell repertoires in cytomegalovirus infection. TCRdb re-derived calls from the reads in MiXCR, one entry per CDR3 protein. Altogether hundreds of thousands of distinct CDR3 sequences are present, 30% to 40% being singletons, with the ten largest covering 15% to 20%. These TCRs' antigens remain unknown. The sequences come from cultured PBMCs, collected from culture after CMV antigen stimulation. The origin of the receptors is a human donor in good health (CMV status not recorded). Some clones in this sample may be carry-over from other donors' samples. The CDR3 runs from the conserved cysteine through the conserved F or W. D genes are given only for firm matches. A row's size may be missing; if present it is once, few, many or a size class.

. TRBJ2-3 TRBD2 TRBV27 CASSLRTRIETQYF TGTGCCAGCAGTTTAAGGACTAGGATAGAGACGCAGTATTTT
few TRBJ1-1 . TRBV20-1 CSARGPRAFF TGCAGTGCTAGGGGGCCGAGGGCTTTCTTT
. TRBJ1-1 . TRBV12-5 CASGLVLGRPKDTEAFF TGTGCTAGTGGTTTGGTACTAGGGAGGCCTAAGGACACTGAAGCTTTCTTT
. TRBJ2-7 TRBD2 TRBV20-1 CSAPLAGLSYEQYF TGCAGTGCCCCACTAGCGGGGCTATCCTACGAGCAGTACTTC
. TRBJ1-6 TRBD1 TRBV7-3 CASSLTGTENSPLHF TGTGCCAGCAGCTTAACCGGGACAGAAAATTCACCCCTCCACTTT
. TRBJ1-2 . TRBV12-3/TRBV12-4 CASSFYRVGYTF TGTGCCAGCAGTTTTTATCGAGTTGGCTACACCTTC
. TRBJ2-3 TRBD2 TRBV20-1 CSARPRGGGAADTQYF TGCAGTGCTAGACCCCGGGGCGGGGGGGCCGCAGATACGCAGTATTTT
. TRBJ2-7 TRBD2 TRBV19 CASSIGTSGLYEQYF TGTGCCAGTAGTATAGGGACTAGCGGTCTCTACGAGCAGTACTTC
few TRBJ2-7 . TRBV2 CASSEGGFKVYEQYF TGTGCCAGCAGTGAAGGAGGATTCAAAGTCTACGAGCAGTACTTC
. TRBJ2-5 . TRBV10-3 CAISEGQSQETQYF TGTGCCATCAGTGAAGGCCAGTCCCAAGAGACCCAGTACTTC
. TRBJ1-1 . TRBV19 CASTLEAFTEAFF TGTGCCAGCACTTTGGAGGCCTTCACTGAAGCTTTCTTT